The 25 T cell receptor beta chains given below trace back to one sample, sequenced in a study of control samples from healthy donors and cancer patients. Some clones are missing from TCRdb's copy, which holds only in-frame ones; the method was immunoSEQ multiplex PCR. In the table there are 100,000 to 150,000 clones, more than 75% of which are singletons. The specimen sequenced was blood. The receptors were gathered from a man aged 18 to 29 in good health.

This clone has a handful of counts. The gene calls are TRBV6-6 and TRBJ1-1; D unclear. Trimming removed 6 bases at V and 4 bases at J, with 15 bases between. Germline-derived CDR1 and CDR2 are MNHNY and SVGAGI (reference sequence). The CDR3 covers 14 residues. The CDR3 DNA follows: TGTGCCAGCAGGTCAGAAAGGGTGTCCACTGAAGCTTTCTTT. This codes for CASRSERVSTEAFF.

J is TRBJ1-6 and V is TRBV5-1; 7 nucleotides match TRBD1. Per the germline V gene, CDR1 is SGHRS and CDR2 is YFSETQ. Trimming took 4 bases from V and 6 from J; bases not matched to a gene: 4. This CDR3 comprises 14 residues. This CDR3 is CASSGTALNSPLHF. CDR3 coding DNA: TGCGCCAGCAGCGGGACAGCTCTTAATTCACCCCTCCACTTT.

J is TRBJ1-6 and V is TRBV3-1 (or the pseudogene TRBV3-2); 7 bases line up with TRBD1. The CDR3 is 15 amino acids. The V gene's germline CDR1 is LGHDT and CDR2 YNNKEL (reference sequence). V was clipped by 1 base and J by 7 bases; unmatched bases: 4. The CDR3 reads CASSQATGLNSPLHF. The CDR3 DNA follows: TGTGCCAGCAGCCAAGCGACAGGGTTGAATTCACCCCTCCACTTT.

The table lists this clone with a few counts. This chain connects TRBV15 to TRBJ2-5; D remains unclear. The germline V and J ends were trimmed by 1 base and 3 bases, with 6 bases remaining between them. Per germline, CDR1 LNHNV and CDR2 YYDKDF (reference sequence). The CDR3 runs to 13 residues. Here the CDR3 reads CATSRVYEETQYF. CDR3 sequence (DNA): TGTGCCACCAGCAGAGTGTACGAAGAGACCCAGTACTTC.

The CDR3 sequence is CASSIWAHGNTDTQYF. In DNA form, the CDR3 reads TGTGCCAGTAGTATATGGGCACATGGAAACACAGATACGCAGTATTTT. The V gene is TRBV19, the J gene TRBJ2-3; D ambiguous. Trimming removed 2 bases from V and 2 bases from J, with 14 bases in between. Germline-derived CDR1 and CDR2 are LNHDA and SQIVND (reference sequence). The CDR3 length is 16 residues.

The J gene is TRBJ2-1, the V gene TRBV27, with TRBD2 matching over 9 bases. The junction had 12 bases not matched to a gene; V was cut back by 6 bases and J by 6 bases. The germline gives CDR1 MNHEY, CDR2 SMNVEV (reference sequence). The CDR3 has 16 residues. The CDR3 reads CASSLELPSGTNEQFF. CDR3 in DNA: TGTGCCAGCAGCCTAGAGTTGCCTAGCGGGACCAATGAGCAGTTCTTC.

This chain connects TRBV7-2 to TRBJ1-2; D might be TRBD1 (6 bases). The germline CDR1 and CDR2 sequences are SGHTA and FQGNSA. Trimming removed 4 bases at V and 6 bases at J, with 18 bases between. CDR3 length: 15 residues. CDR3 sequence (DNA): TGTGCCAGCAGCTCTAAGAAAACAGGGTGGAATGGCTACACCTTC. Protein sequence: CASSSKKTGWNGYTF.

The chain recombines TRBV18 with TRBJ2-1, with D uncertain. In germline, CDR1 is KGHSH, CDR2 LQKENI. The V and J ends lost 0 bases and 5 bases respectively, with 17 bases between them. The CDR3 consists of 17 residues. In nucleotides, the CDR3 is TGTGCCAGCTCACCACCAAGGGCAACACCCGCTAACAATGAGCAGTTCTTC. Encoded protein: CASSPPRATPANNEQFF. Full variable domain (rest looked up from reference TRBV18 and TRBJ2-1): NAGVMQNPRHLVRRRGQEARLRCSPMKGHSHVYWYRQLPEEGLKFMVYLQKENIIDESGMPKERFSAEFPKEGPSILRIQQVVRGDSAAYFCASSPPRATPANNEQFFGPGTRLTVL.

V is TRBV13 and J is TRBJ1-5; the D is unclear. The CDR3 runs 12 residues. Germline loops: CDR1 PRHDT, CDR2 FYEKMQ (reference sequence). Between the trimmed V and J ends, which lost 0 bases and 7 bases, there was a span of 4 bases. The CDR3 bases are TGTGCCAGCAGCTTAGGTCCCCAGCCCCAGCATTTT. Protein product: CASSLGPQPQHF.

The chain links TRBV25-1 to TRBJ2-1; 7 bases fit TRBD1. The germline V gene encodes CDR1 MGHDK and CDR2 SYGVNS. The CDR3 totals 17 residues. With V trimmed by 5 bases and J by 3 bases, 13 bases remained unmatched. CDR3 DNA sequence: TGTGCCAGCAGTCCCCTCAAGGGGGCTCGCTTCTACAATGAGCAGTTCTTC. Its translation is CASSPLKGARFYNEQFF. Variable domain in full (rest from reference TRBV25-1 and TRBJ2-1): EADIYQTPRYLVIGTGKKITLECSQTMGHDKMYWYQQDPGMELHLIHYSYGVNSTEKGDLSSESTVSRIRTEHFPLTLESARPSHTSQYLCASSPLKGARFYNEQFFGPGTRLTVL.

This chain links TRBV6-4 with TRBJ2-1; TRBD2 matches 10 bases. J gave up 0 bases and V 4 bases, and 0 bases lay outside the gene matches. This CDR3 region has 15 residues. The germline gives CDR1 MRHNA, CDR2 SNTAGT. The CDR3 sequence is CASSASGSSYNEQFF. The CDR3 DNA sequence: TGTGCCAGCAGTGCTAGCGGGAGCTCCTACAATGAGCAGTTCTTC.

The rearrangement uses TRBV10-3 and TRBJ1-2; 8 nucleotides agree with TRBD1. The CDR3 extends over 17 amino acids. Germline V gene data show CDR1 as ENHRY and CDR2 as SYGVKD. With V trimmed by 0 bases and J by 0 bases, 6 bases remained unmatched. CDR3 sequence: CAISESTGGTPNYGYTF. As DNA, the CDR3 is TGTGCCATCAGTGAGTCAACAGGGGGGACCCCTAACTATGGCTACACCTTC.

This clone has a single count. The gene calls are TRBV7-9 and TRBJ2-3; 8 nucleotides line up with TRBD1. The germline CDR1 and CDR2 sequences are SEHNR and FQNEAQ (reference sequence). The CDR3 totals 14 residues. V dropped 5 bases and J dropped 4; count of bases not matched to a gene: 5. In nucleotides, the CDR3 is TGTGCCAGCAGCGGACAGGGAAACGCAGATACGCAGTATTTT. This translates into CASSGQGNADTQYF. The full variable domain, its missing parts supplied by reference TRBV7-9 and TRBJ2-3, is DTGVSQNPRHKITKRGQNVTFRCDPISEHNRLYWYRQTLGQGPEFLTYFQNEAQLEKSRLLSDRFSAERPKGSFSTLEIQRTEQGDSAMYLCASSGQGNADTQYFGPGTRLTVL.

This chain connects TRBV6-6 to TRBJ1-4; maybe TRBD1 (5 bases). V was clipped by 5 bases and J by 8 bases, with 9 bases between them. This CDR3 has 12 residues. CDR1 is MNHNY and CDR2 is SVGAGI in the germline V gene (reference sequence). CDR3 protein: CASSPGREKLFF. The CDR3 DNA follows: TGTGCCAGCAGTCCGGGGCGGGAAAAACTGTTTTTT.

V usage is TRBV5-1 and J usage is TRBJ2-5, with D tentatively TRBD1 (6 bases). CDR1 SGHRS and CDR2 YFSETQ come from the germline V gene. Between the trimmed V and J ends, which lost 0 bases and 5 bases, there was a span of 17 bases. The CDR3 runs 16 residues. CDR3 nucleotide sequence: TGCGCCAGCAGCTTGGGGGTTGTGGACAGCTCGGAGACCCAGTACTTC. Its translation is CASSLGVVDSSETQYF.

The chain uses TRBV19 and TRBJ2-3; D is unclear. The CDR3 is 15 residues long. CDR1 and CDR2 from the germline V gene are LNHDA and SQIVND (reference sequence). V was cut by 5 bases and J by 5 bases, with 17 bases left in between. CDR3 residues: CASSPPGLLVDTQYF. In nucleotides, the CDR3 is TGTGCCAGTAGTCCTCCGGGTCTTTTGGTAGATACGCAGTATTTT.

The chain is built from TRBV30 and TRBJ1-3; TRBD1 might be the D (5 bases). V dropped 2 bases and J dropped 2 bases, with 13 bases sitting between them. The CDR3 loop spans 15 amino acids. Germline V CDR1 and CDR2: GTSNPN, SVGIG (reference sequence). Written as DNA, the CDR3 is TGTGCCTGGAGTTCCAGGGTATTTCCTGGAAACACCATATATTTT. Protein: CAWSSRVFPGNTIYF.

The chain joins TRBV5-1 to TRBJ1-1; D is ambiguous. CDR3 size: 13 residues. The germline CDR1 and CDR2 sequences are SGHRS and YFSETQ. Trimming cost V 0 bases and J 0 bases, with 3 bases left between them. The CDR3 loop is CASSLDMNTEAFF. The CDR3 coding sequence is TGCGCCAGCAGCTTGGATATGAACACTGAAGCTTTCTTT.

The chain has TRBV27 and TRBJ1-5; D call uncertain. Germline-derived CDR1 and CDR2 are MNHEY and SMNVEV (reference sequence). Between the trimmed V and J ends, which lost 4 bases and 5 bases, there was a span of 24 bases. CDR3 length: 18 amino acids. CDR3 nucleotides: TGTGCCAGCAGTTCCTCCGGGTTTTTCGGCGGGAGGGATCAGCCCCAGCATTTT. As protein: CASSSSGFFGGRDQPQHF.

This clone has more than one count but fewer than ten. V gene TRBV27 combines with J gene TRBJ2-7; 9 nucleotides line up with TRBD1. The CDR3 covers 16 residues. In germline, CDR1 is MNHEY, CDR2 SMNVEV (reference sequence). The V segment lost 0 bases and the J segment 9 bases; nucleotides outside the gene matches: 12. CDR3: CASSLSSYRDRERQYF. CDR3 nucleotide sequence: TGTGCCAGCAGTTTATCCTCCTACCGGGACAGGGAGAGGCAGTACTTC.

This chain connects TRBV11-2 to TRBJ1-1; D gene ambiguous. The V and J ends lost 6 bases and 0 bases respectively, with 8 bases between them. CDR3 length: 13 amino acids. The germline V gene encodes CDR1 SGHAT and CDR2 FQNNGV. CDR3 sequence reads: CASRYGMNTEAFF. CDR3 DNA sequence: TGTGCCAGCAGATACGGGATGAACACTGAAGCTTTCTTT.

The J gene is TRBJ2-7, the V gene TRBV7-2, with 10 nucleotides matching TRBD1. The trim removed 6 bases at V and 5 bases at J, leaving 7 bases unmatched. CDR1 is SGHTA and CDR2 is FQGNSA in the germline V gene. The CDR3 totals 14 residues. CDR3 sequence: CASRRDRGSDEQYF. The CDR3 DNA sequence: TGTGCCAGCAGACGGGACAGGGGTAGCGACGAGCAGTACTTC.

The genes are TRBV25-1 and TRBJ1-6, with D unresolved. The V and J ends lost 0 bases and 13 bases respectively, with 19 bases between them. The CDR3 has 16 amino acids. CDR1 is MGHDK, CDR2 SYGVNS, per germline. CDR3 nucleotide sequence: TGTGCCAGCAGTGAATATTCCCACGCCCTGACGGATCCCCTCCACTTT. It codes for CASSEYSHALTDPLHF.

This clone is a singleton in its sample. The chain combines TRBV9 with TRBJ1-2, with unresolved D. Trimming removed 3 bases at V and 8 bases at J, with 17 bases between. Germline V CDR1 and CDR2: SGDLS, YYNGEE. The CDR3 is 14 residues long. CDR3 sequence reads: CASSAERFWEGYTF. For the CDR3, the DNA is TGTGCCAGCAGCGCCGAAAGGTTTTGGGAGGGCTACACCTTC.

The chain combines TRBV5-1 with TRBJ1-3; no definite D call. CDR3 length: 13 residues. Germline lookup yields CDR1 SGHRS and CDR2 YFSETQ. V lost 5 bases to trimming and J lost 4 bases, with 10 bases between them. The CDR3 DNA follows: TGCGCCAGCAGTGAGGGATCCGGAAACACCATATATTTT. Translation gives CASSEGSGNTIYF.